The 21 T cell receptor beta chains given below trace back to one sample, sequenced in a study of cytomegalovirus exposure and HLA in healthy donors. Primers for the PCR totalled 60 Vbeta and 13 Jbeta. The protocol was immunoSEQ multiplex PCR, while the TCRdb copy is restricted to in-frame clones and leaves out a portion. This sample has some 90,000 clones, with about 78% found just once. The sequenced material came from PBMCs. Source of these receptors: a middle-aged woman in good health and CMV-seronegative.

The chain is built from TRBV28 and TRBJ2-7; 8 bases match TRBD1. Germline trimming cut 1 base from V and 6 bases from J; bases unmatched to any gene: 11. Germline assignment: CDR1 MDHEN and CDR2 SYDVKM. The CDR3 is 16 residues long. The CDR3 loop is CASSLSGQGSSCEQYF. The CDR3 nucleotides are TGTGCCAGCAGTTTATCCGGACAGGGTTCTAGCTGCGAGCAGTACTTC. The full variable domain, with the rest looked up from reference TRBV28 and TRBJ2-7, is DVKVTQSSRYLVKRTGEKVFLECVQDMDHENMFWYRQDPGLGLRLIYFSYDVKMKEKGDIPEGYSVSREKKERFSLILESASTNQTSMYLCASSLSGQGSSCEQYFGPGTRLTVT.

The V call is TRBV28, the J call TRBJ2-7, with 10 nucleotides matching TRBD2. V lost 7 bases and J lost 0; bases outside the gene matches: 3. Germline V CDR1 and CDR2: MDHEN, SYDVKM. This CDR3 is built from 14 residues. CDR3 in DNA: TGTGCCAGCATAGCGGGAGGAGTCTCCTACGAGCAGTACTTC. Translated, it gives CASIAGGVSYEQYF. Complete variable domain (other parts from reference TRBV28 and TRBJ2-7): DVKVTQSSRYLVKRTGEKVFLECVQDMDHENMFWYRQDPGLGLRLIYFSYDVKMKEKGDIPEGYSVSREKKERFSLILESASTNQTSMYLCASIAGGVSYEQYFGPGTRLTVT.

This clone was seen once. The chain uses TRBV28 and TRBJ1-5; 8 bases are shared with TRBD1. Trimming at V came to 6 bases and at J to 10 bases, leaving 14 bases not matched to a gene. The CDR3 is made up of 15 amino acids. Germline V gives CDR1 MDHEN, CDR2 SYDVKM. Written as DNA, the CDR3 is TGTGCCAGCAGAGAACAGGGGGTACGGGCACGACCCCAGCATTTT. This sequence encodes CASREQGVRARPQHF. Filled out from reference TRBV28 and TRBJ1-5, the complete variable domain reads DVKVTQSSRYLVKRTGEKVFLECVQDMDHENMFWYRQDPGLGLRLIYFSYDVKMKEKGDIPEGYSVSREKKERFSLILESASTNQTSMYLCASREQGVRARPQHFGDGTRLSIL.

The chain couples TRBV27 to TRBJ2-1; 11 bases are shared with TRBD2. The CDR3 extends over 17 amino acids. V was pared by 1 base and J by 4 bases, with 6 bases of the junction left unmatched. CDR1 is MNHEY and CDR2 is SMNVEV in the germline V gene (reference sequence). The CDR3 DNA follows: TGTGCCAGCAGTTTATTTCCCGGGACTAGCGGTTACAATGAGCAGTTCTTC. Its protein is CASSLFPGTSGYNEQFF.

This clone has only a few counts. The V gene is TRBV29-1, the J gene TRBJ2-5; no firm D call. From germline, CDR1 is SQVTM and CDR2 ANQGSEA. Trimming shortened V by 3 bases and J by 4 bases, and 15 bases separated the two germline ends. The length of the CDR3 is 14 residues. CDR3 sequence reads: CSVDGAPAAETQYF. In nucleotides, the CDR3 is TGCAGCGTTGATGGCGCACCGGCGGCAGAGACCCAGTACTTC.

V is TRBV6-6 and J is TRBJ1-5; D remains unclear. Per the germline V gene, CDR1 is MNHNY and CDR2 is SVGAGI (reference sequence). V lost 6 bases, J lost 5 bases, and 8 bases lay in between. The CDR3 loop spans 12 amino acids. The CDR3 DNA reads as TGTGCCAGCAGCATTAGAGATCAGCCCCAGCATTTT. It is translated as CASSIRDQPQHF.

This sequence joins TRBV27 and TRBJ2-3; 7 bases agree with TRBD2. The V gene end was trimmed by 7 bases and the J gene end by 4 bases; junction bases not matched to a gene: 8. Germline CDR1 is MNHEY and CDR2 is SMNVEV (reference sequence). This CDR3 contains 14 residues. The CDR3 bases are TGTGCCAGCATGTCGGGGGGAGGGTCAGATACGCAGTATTTT. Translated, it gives CASMSGGGSDTQYF.

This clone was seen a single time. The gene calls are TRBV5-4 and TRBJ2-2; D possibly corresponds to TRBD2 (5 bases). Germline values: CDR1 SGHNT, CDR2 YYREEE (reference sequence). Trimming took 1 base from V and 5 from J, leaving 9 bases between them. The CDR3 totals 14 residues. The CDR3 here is CASSLYSVTGELFF. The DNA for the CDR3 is TGTGCCAGCAGCTTGTATAGCGTAACCGGGGAGCTGTTTTTT.

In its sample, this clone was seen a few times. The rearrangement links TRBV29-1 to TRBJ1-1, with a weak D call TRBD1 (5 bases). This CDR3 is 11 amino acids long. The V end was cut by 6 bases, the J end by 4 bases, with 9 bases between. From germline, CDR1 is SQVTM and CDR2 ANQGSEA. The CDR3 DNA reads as TGCAGCGTGGGGACTTTCACTGAAGCTTTCTTT. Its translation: CSVGTFTEAFF.

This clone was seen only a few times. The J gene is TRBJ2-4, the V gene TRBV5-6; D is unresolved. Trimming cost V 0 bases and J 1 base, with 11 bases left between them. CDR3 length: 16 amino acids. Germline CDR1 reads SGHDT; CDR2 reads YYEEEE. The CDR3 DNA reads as TGTGCCAGCAGCTTGGGGCAGGCCTCTGCCAAAAACATTCAGTACTTC. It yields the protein CASSLGQASAKNIQYF.

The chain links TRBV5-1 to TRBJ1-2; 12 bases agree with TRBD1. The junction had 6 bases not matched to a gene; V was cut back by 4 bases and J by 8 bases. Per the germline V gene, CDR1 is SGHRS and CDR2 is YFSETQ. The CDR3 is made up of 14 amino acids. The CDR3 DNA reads TGCGCCAGCAGCCTCCGGGACAGGGGGCGAGGCTACACCTTC. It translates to CASSLRDRGRGYTF.

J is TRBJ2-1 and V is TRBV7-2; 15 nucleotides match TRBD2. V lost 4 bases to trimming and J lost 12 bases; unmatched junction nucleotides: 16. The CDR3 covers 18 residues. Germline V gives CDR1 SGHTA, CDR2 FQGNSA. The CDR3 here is CASSYGTSGRRVGDRQFF. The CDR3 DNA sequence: TGTGCCAGCAGCTATGGGACTAGCGGGAGGAGGGTTGGGGACCGGCAGTTCTTC.

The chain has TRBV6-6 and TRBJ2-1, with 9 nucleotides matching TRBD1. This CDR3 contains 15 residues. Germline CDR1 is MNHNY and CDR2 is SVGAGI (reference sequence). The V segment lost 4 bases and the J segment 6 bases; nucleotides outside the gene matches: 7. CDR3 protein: CASSSQGAVSNEQFF. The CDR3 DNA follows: TGTGCCAGCAGTTCACAGGGGGCGGTAAGCAATGAGCAGTTCTTC.

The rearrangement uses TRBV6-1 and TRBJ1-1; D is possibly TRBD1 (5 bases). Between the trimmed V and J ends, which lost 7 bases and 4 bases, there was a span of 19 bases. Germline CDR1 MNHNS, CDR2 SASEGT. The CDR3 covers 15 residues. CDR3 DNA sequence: TGTGCCAGCACCTTCGGTCGGGAGAGGGGCACTGAAGCTTTCTTT. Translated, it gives CASTFGRERGTEAFF.

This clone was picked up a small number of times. The DNA of the CDR3 is TGCAGCGTTGGGCCTTCGAACGGGGAGCTGTTTTTT. It codes for CSVGPSNGELFF. The J gene is TRBJ2-2, the V gene TRBV29-1; D gene unclear. CDR1 and CDR2 from the germline V gene are SQVTM and ANQGSEA. This CDR3 has 12 amino acids. V lost 4 bases and J 7 bases, leaving 10 bases between the germline ends.

Written as DNA, the CDR3 is TGTGCCAGCAGCTTGGATGGAGGGCAGGGCACAGATACGCAGTATTTT. It codes for CASSLDGGQGTDTQYF. V gene TRBV5-6 combines with J gene TRBJ2-3; D is perhaps TRBD2 (6 bases). The V and J ends lost 0 bases and 1 base respectively, with 12 bases between them. The CDR3 runs to 16 residues. Germline values: CDR1 SGHDT, CDR2 YYEEEE. The whole variable domain, remainder taken from reference TRBV5-6 and TRBJ2-3, is DAGVTQSPTHLIKTRGQQVTLRCSPKSGHDTVSWYQQALGQGPQFIFQYYEEEERQRGNFPDRFSGHQFPNYSSELNVNALLLGDSALYLCASSLDGGQGTDTQYFGPGTRLTVL.

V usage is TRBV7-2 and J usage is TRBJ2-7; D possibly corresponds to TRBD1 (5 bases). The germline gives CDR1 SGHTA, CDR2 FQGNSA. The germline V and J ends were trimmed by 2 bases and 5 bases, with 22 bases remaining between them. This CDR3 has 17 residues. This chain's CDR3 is CASSLRAARGSQDEQYF. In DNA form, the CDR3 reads TGTGCCAGCAGCTTACGTGCGGCTAGGGGATCCCAGGACGAGCAGTACTTC.

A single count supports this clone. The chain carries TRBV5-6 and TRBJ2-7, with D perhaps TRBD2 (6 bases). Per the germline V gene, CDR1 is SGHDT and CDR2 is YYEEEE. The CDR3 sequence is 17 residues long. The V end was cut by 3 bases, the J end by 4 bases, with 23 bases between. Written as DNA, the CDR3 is TGTGCCAGCAGCTCGCCCGAGCCGGGACTCCCCATTTACGAGCAGTACTTC. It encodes CASSSPEPGLPIYEQYF.

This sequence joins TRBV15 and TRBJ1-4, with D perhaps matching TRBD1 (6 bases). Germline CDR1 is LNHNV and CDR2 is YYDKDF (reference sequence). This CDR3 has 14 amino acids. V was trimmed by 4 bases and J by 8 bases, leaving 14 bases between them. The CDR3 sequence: CATSTRGFREKLFF. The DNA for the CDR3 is TGTGCCACCAGCACCAGGGGTTTTCGAGAAAAACTGTTTTTT.

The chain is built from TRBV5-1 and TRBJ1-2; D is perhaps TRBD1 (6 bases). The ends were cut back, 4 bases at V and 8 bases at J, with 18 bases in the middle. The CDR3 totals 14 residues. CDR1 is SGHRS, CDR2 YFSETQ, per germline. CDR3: CASSGMWGPTGYTF. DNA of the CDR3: TGCGCCAGCAGCGGGATGTGGGGGCCCACCGGCTACACCTTC.

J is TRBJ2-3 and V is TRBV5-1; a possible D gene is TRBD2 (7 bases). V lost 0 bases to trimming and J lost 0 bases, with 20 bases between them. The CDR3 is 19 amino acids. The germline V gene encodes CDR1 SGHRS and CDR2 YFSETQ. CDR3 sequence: CASSLAEMGGQGSTDTQYF. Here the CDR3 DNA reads TGCGCCAGCAGCTTGGCCGAAATGGGAGGGCAGGGGAGCACAGATACGCAGTATTTT. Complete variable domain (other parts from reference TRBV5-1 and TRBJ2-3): KAGVTQTPRYLIKTRGQQVTLSCSPISGHRSVSWYQQTPGQGLQFLFEYFSETQRNKGNFPGRFSGRQFSNSRSEMNVSTLELGDSALYLCASSLAEMGGQGSTDTQYFGPGTRLTVL.